These 27 T cell receptor beta chains share one sample of origin, sequenced in a study of blood T cell repertoires in COVID-19 (dated by TCRdb to 2020 to 2021). Library preparation employed the immunoSEQ multiplex PCR assay. Entries here come from immuneACCESS through TCRdb and include only in-frame sequences with V and J called. Some clones fail to appear in such tables; in the studies checked, an unresolved V gene covers under half of the shortfall, and the cause of the remainder is unknown. Recorded for this sample are 60,000 or so clones; around 86% of them occurred a single time. About 4% of the sample comes from the top ten. The source material was peripheral blood. These receptors all stem from a woman over 75 with acute or convalescent COVID-19.

The chain recombines TRBV5-1 with TRBJ2-3; 7 bases map to TRBD2. This CDR3 region has 13 residues. From germline, CDR1 is SGHRS and CDR2 YFSETQ. The V and J ends lost 9 bases and 0 bases, in that order; junction bases with no gene match: 4. This CDR3 is CATLSGSTDTQYF. Written as DNA, the CDR3 is TGCGCCACCCTTAGCGGGAGCACAGATACGCAGTATTTT.

This clone was observed a single time. CDR3: CATSDWTLTYGYTF. The CDR3 DNA reads TGTGCCACCAGTGATTGGACACTTACCTATGGCTACACCTTC. The V gene is TRBV24-1, the J gene TRBJ1-2; a possible D gene is TRBD1 (5 bases). CDR1 is KGHDR, CDR2 SFDVKD, per germline. The CDR3 covers 14 residues. V was pared by 2 bases and J by 4 bases, with 10 bases between.

The gene calls are TRBV7-9 and TRBJ2-7, with D possibly TRBD1 on 6 matching bases. Per germline, CDR1 SEHNR and CDR2 FQNEAQ (reference sequence). CDR3 length: 14 residues. Between the trimmed V and J ends, which lost 2 bases and 2 bases, there was a span of 10 bases. The CDR3 region has the DNA TGTGCCAGCAGCTTATCACAGGGTACCTACGAGCAGTACTTC. This translates into CASSLSQGTYEQYF.

This clone came up a few times. This sequence joins TRBV7-9 and TRBJ1-1; 8 bases are a match to TRBD1. Germline CDR1 is SEHNR and CDR2 is FQNEAQ (reference sequence). The CDR3 contains 16 residues. The V segment lost 5 bases and the J segment 1 base; nucleotides outside the gene matches: 9. In DNA, the CDR3 is TGTGCCAGCAGCCCGGACAGGGTCTTAACGAACACTGAAGCTTTCTTT. Translation: CASSPDRVLTNTEAFF.

This chain joins TRBV30 and TRBJ2-2; TRBD1 might be the D (5 bases). V was cut by 3 bases and J by 1 base, with 12 bases left in between. The CDR3 covers 15 residues. Germline V lookup: CDR1 GTSNPN, CDR2 SVGIG (reference sequence). CDR3 region: CAWRRQGLNTGELFF. For the CDR3, the DNA is TGTGCCTGGAGAAGGCAGGGCCTGAACACCGGGGAGCTGTTTTTT.

The chain uses TRBV5-1 and TRBJ2-2; 10 bases fit TRBD2. The trim removed 3 bases at V and 5 bases at J, leaving 7 bases unmatched. CDR3 length equals 16 residues. Germline V CDR1 and CDR2: SGHRS, YFSETQ. Written as DNA, the CDR3 is TGCGCCAGCAGCTCCAAAGGACTAGCGGCTACCGGGGAGCTGTTTTTT. It yields the protein CASSSKGLAATGELFF.

The CDR3 DNA reads TGTGCCACCCAACCAAAATCCGGGACGCAGTATTTT. Amino acids: CATQPKSGTQYF. V and J are TRBV11-1 and TRBJ2-3; D uncertain. This CDR3 region has 12 residues. Germline V gene lookup returns CDR1 SGHAT and CDR2 FQDESV (reference sequence). Trimming removed 10 bases from V and 9 bases from J, with 17 bases in between.

This rearrangement joins TRBV15 to TRBJ2-3; possible D gene TRBD1, 6 bases. CDR1 is LNHNV and CDR2 is YYDKDF in the germline V gene (reference sequence). Trimming removed 0 bases from V and 1 base from J, with 14 bases in between. The CDR3 length is 17 residues. CDR3: CATSREPTGSGTDTQYF. CDR3 coding DNA: TGTGCCACCAGCAGAGAGCCTACAGGGTCGGGCACAGATACGCAGTATTTT.

The rearrangement uses TRBV5-1 and TRBJ2-2; TRBD2 matches 10 bases. The junction had 5 bases not matched to a gene; V was cut back by 3 bases and J by 0 bases. This CDR3 is built from 17 residues. Per the germline V gene, CDR1 is SGHRS and CDR2 is YFSETQ. CDR3 region: CASSSQGLAANTGELFF. CDR3 nucleotide sequence: TGCGCCAGCAGCTCACAAGGACTAGCGGCGAACACCGGGGAGCTGTTTTTT. Full variable domain (missing parts from reference TRBV5-1 and TRBJ2-2): KAGVTQTPRYLIKTRGQQVTLSCSPISGHRSVSWYQQTPGQGLQFLFEYFSETQRNKGNFPGRFSGRQFSNSRSEMNVSTLELGDSALYLCASSSQGLAANTGELFFGEGSRLTVL.

J is TRBJ1-6 and V is TRBV4-3, with unresolved D. The V gene lost 5 bases and the J gene lost 4 bases, with 9 bases spanning the gap. The length of the CDR3 is 14 residues. CDR1 and CDR2 from the germline V gene are LGHNA and YSLEER. The CDR3 DNA reads TGCGCCAGCAGCAAACGGGAATATAATTCACCCCTCCACTTT. It translates to CASSKREYNSPLHF.

The J gene is TRBJ2-3, the V gene TRBV19, with TRBD2 matching 11 bases. V dropped 2 bases and J dropped 3; count of bases not matched to a gene: 7. The CDR3 contains 17 residues. Germline CDR1 and CDR2: LNHDA and SQIVND (reference sequence). The CDR3 sequence: CASSISSTSGTTDTQYF. DNA of the CDR3: TGTGCCAGTAGTATATCTTCGACTAGCGGGACGACAGATACGCAGTATTTT. The whole variable domain, remainder taken from reference TRBV19 and TRBJ2-3, is DGGITQSPKYLFRKEGQNVTLSCEQNLNHDAMYWYRQDPGQGLRLIYYSQIVNDFQKGDIAEGYSVSREKKESFPLTVTSAQKNPTAFYLCASSISSTSGTTDTQYFGPGTRLTVL.

The chain's CDR3 is CASSAPGQGPGNTIYF. The CDR3 coding sequence is TGTGCCAGCAGCGCCCCGGGACAGGGCCCTGGAAACACCATATATTTT. The chain joins TRBV5-6 to TRBJ1-3; 9 bases agree with TRBD1. The CDR3 totals 16 residues. In germline, CDR1 is SGHDT, CDR2 YYEEEE. With 4 bases clipped from V and 2 bases from J, the junction kept 7 bases outside the gene matches.

The chain recombines TRBV23-1 with TRBJ1-5, with 8 bases that match TRBD1. TRBV23-1 has ORF status, its function being uncertain. The CDR3 runs 16 residues. V was clipped by 7 bases and J by 0 bases; unmatched bases: 8. CDR3: CASTRTGPYSNQPQHF. The CDR3 coding sequence is TGCGCCAGCACCAGGACAGGGCCTTATAGCAATCAGCCCCAGCATTTT.

There are a few counts of this clone. This sequence joins TRBV6-1 and TRBJ1-5; 8 nucleotides align to TRBD1. The junction had 3 bases not matched to a gene; V was cut back by 2 bases and J by 6 bases. The CDR3 is 14 amino acids. Germline loops: CDR1 MNHNS, CDR2 SASEGT. This CDR3 is CASSEQGAGQPQHF. CDR3 nucleotides: TGTGCCAGCAGTGAACAGGGGGCCGGTCAGCCCCAGCATTTT.

This clone was seen a few times. V usage is TRBV30 and J usage is TRBJ1-6, with 7 bases identical to TRBD1. The CDR3 runs to 14 residues. V lost 5 bases to trimming and J lost 10 bases; unmatched junction nucleotides: 11. CDR1 is GTSNPN, CDR2 SVGIG, per germline (reference sequence). The CDR3 nucleotides are TGTGCCTGGGCTACCGGAGGGGGCAAGTCACCCCTCCACTTT. Its translation is CAWATGGGKSPLHF.

This sequence joins TRBV19 and TRBJ1-6; 7 bases agree with TRBD1. Per germline, CDR1 LNHDA and CDR2 SQIVND (reference sequence). With 6 bases clipped from V and 8 bases from J, the junction kept 10 bases outside the gene matches. This CDR3 comprises 15 residues. CDR3 region: CASSGQAGGDSPLHF. CDR3 nucleotide sequence: TGTGCCAGTAGCGGACAGGCCGGCGGGGATTCACCCCTCCACTTT. Full variable domain (outside the CDR3, taken from reference TRBV19 and TRBJ1-6): DGGITQSPKYLFRKEGQNVTLSCEQNLNHDAMYWYRQDPGQGLRLIYYSQIVNDFQKGDIAEGYSVSREKKESFPLTVTSAQKNPTAFYLCASSGQAGGDSPLHFGNGTRLTVT.

This chain connects TRBV11-2 to TRBJ1-3; D is unresolved. The CDR3 covers 13 residues. V lost 5 bases, J lost 4 bases, and 9 bases lay in between. CDR1 and CDR2 (germline): SGHAT, FQNNGV. CDR3 DNA: TGTGCCAGCAGCCCCTTGCGGGGAAACACCATATATTTT. It yields the protein CASSPLRGNTIYF.

The genes are TRBV7-2 and TRBJ1-5, with a possible D match to TRBD1 (6 bases). CDR3 size: 15 residues. Between the trimmed V and J ends, which lost 1 base and 6 bases, there was a span of 13 bases. Per the germline V gene, CDR1 is SGHTA and CDR2 is FQGNSA. CDR3 loop: CASSLEGQGTQPQHF. CDR3 nucleotide sequence: TGTGCCAGCAGCTTAGAGGGTCAGGGGACTCAGCCCCAGCATTTT.

The V call is TRBV30, the J call TRBJ1-2; D not resolved. V was clipped by 0 bases and J by 7 bases, with 15 bases between them. Germline V gives CDR1 GTSNPN, CDR2 SVGIG (reference sequence). The CDR3 is 14 amino acids. CDR3 coding DNA: TGTGCCTGGAGTGTACCCGGGGAGCGAGGTGGCTACACCTTC. Translating it yields CAWSVPGERGGYTF.

The chain is built from TRBV10-3 and TRBJ2-1; no reliable D call. V was shortened by 5 bases and J by 5 bases, with 10 bases between the two germline ends. The germline V gene has CDR1 ENHRY and CDR2 SYGVKD. The CDR3 runs 13 residues. CDR3 protein: CAISSATNNEQFF. CDR3 bases: TGTGCCATCAGTAGCGCAACGAACAATGAGCAGTTCTTC.

The chain uses TRBV18 and TRBJ2-2; possible D gene TRBD1, 6 bases. CDR3 length: 13 residues. Germline CDR1 KGHSH, CDR2 LQKENI. Trimming removed 4 bases at V and 9 bases at J, with 12 bases between. CDR3 sequence: CASSQGEHRELFF. The CDR3 bases are TGTGCCAGCTCACAGGGGGAACACCGGGAGCTGTTTTTT.

The chain combines TRBV19 with TRBJ2-1; a weak D match, TRBD2 (6 bases). The CDR3 covers 14 residues. Trimming pared 3 bases from V and 9 bases from J, leaving 15 bases between. Germline V gives CDR1 LNHDA, CDR2 SQIVND (reference sequence). The CDR3 coding sequence is TGTGCCAGTAGTATCCTCTTAGCGGAAGGTGAGCAGTTCTTC. It encodes CASSILLAEGEQFF.

V is TRBV30 and J is TRBJ2-5; D perhaps matches TRBD2 (6 bases). The CDR3 loop spans 15 amino acids. The germline CDR1 and CDR2 sequences are GTSNPN and SVGIG (reference sequence). Trimming pared 0 bases from V and 1 base from J, leaving 12 bases between. The CDR3 region has the DNA TGTGCCTGGAGTGTACGCGGGAAAGGCCAAGAGACCCAGTACTTC. It codes for CAWSVRGKGQETQYF.

This rearrangement joins TRBV24-1 to TRBJ1-1, with D unclear. The germline V gene encodes CDR1 KGHDR and CDR2 SFDVKD. The CDR3 has 13 amino acids. Trimming stripped 0 bases from V and 7 bases from J, with 8 bases between. The CDR3 sequence is CATSDLAAGEAFF. CDR3 nucleotides: TGTGCCACCAGTGATTTGGCGGCGGGTGAAGCTTTCTTT.

The V and J genes are TRBV18 and TRBJ2-2; 8 bases match TRBD2. V shed 6 bases and J 4 bases; nucleotides not matched to a gene: 16. This CDR3 has 18 amino acids. Germline V gives CDR1 KGHSH, CDR2 LQKENI. The CDR3 nucleotides are TGTGCCAGCTCCCCTTTGAGAGCGGGAGAGAGTGTCACCGGGGAGCTGTTTTTT. As protein: CASSPLRAGESVTGELFF.

The chain couples TRBV5-4 to TRBJ1-2; D possibly corresponds to TRBD1 (5 bases). CDR1 SGHNT and CDR2 YYREEE come from the germline V gene (reference sequence). V lost 5 bases and J lost 3, with 14 bases in between. The CDR3 length is 14 residues. CDR3 amino acids: CASSFRQPDYGYTF. The CDR3 nucleotides read TGTGCCAGCAGTTTTAGACAGCCCGACTATGGCTACACCTTC. Filled out from reference TRBV5-4 and TRBJ1-2, the complete variable domain reads ETGVTQSPTHLIKTRGQQVTLRCSSQSGHNTVSWYQQALGQGPQFIFQYYREEENGRGNFPPRFSGLQFPNYSSELNVNALELDDSALYLCASSFRQPDYGYTFGSGTRLTVV.

The chain links TRBV18 to TRBJ2-3; D may be TRBD1 (6 bases). Trimming pared 5 bases from V and 4 bases from J, leaving 16 bases between. The V gene's germline CDR1 is KGHSH and CDR2 LQKENI. The CDR3 loop spans 15 amino acids. CDR3 loop: CASSITGLGADTQYF. The CDR3 DNA sequence: TGTGCCAGCTCAATCACAGGGCTTGGGGCAGATACGCAGTATTTT.